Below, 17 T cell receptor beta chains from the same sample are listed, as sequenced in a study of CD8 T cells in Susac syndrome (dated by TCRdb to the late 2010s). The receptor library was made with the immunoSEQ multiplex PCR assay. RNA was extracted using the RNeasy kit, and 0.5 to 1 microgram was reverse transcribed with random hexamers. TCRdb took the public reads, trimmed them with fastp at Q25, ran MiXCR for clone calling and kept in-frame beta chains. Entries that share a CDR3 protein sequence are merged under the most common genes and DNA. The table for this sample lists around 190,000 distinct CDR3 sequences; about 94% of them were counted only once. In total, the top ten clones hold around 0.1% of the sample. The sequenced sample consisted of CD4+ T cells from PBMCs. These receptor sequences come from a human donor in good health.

CDR3 sequence reads: CASKTGQRQPQHF. CDR3 coding DNA: TGTGCCAGCAAAACAGGACAGAGACAGCCCCAGCATTTT. The rearrangement links TRBV2 to TRBJ1-5; D possibly corresponds to TRBD1 (6 bases). CDR1 and CDR2 (germline): SNHLY, FYNNEI. Trimming removed 7 bases from V and 7 bases from J, with 14 bases in between. The CDR3 runs 13 residues.

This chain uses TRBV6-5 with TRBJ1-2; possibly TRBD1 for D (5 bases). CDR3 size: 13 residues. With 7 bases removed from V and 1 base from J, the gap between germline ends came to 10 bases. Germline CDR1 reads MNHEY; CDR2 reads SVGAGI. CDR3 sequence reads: CASTHGGNYGYTF. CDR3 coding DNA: TGTGCCAGCACCCACGGGGGTAACTATGGCTACACCTTC.

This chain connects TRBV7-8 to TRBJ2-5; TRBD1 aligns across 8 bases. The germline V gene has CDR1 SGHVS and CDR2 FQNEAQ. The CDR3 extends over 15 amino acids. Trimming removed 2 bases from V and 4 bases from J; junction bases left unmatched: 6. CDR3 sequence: CASSLRTGLIETQYF. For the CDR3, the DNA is TGTGCCAGCAGCTTAAGGACAGGGTTGATAGAGACCCAGTACTTC.

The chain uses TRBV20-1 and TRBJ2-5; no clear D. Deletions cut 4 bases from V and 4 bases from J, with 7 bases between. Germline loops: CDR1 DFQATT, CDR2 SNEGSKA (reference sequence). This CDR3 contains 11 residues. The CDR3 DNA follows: TGCAGTGCTAACCGAAGAGAGACCCAGTACTTC. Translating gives CSANRRETQYF.

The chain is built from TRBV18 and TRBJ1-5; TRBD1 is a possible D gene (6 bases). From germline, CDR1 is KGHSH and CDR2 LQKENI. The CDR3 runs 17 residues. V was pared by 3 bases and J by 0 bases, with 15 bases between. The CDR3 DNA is TGTGCCAGCTCACCGAGGGGCAGGGGTCTTAGCAATCAGCCCCAGCATTTT. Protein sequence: CASSPRGRGLSNQPQHF.

CDR3 bases: TGTGCCAGCAGTGCGGGACAGGCGCCTCTCCTTTACGAGCAGTACGTC. As protein: CASSAGQAPLLYEQYV. The chain couples TRBV27 to TRBJ2-7, with 8 bases matching TRBD1. This CDR3 has 16 amino acids. From germline, CDR1 is MNHEY and CDR2 SMNVEV (reference sequence). The junction had 13 bases not matched to a gene; V was cut back by 5 bases and J by 4 bases.

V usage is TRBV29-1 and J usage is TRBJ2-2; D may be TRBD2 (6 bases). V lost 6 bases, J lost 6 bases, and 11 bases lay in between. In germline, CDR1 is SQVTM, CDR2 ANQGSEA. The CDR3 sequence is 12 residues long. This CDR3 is CSVTPGAGELFF. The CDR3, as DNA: TGCAGCGTAACCCCGGGGGCCGGGGAGCTGTTTTTT.

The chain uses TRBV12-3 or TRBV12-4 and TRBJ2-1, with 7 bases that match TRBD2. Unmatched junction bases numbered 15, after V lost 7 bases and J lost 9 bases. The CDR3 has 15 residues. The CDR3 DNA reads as TGTGCCAGCAAATCCCGGGACTATATTAGGGGTGAGCAGTTCTTC. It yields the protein CASKSRDYIRGEQFF.

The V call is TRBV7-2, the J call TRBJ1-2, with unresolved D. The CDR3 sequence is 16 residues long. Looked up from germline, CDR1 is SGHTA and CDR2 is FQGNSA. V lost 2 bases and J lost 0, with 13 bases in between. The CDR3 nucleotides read TGTGCCAGCAGCTTAAGCATCCCACAAGCTAACTATGGCTACACCTTC. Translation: CASSLSIPQANYGYTF.

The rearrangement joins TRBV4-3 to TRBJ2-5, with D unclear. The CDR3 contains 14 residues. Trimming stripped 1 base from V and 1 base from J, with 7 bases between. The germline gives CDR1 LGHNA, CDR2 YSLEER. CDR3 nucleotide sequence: TGCGCCAGCAGCCAAGGTTTAGGCCAAGAGACCCAGTACTTC. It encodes CASSQGLGQETQYF.

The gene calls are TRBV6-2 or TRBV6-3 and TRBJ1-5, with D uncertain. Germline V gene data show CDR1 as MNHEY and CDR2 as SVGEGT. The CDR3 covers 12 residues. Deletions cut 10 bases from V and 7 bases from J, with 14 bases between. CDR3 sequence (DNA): TGTGCCACCTCGACTCTTAACCAGCCCCAGCATTTT. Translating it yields CATSTLNQPQHF.

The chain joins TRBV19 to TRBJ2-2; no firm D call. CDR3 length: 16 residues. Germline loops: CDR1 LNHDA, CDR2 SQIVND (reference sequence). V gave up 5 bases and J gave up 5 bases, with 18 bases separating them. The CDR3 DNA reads TGTGCCAGTAGTCCCGTTGTGGGGATGGGGACCGGGGAGCTGTTTTTT. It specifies CASSPVVGMGTGELFF.

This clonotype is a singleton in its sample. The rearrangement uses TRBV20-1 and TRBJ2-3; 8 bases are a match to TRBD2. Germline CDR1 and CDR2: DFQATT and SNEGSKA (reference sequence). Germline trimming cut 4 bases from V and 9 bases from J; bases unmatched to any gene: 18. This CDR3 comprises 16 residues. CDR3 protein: CSAIHGTTGGADTQYF. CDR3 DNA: TGCAGTGCTATCCACGGGACCACGGGGGGGGCTGACACGCAGTATTTT.

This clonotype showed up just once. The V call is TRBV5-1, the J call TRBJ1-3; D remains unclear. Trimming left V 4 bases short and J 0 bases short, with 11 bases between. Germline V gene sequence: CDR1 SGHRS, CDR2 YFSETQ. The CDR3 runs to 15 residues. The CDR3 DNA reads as TGCGCCAGCAGCCCCGAAGGAGACTCTGGAAACACCATATATTTT. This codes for CASSPEGDSGNTIYF.

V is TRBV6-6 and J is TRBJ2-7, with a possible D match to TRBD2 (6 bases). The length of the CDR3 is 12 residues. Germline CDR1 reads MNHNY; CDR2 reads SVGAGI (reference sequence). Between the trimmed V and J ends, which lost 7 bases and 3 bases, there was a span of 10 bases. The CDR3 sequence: CASNPGGYEQYF. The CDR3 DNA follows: TGTGCCAGCAACCCCGGGGGCTACGAGCAGTACTTC.

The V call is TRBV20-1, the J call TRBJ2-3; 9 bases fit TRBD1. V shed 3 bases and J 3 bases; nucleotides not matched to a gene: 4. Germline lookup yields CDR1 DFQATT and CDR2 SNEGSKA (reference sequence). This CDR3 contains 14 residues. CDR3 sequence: CSARRDRETDTQYF. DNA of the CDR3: TGCAGTGCTAGGAGGGACAGGGAAACAGATACGCAGTATTTT.

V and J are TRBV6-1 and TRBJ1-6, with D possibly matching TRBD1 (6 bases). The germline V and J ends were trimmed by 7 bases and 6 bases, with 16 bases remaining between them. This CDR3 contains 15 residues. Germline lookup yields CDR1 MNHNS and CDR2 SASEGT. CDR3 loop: CASKQPGHPNSPLHF. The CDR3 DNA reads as TGTGCCAGCAAGCAACCGGGACACCCTAATTCACCCCTCCACTTT.